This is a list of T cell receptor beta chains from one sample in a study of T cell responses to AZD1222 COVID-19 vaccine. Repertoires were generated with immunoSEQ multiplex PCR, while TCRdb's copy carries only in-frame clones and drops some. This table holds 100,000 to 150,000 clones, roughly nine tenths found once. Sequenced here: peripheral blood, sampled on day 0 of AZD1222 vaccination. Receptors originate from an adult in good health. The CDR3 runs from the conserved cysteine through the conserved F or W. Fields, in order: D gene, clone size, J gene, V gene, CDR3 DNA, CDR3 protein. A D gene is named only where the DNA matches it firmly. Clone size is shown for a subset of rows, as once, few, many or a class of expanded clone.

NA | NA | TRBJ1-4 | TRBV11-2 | TGTGCCAGCAGCTTCAGGAGGGGGGCTAATGAAAAACTGTTTTTT | CASSFRRGANEKLFF
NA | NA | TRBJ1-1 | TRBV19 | TGTGCCAGTATTAGGGACGGACTGCGGAACACTGAAGCTTTCTTT | CASIRDGLRNTEAFF
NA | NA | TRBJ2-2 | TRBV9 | TGTGCCAGCAGCGTTAGAGCAATTCCTTCCGGGGAGCTGTTTTTT | CASSVRAIPSGELFF
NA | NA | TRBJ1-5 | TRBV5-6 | TGTGCCAGCACCATGAGGGCAGGGGTCGCTCAGCCCCAGCATTTT | CASTMRAGVAQPQHF
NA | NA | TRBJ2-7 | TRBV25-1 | TGTGCCAGCAGTCCGCAGGGATCCCAAACCTACGAGCAGTACTTC | CASSPQGSQTYEQYF
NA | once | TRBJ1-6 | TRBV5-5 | TGTGCCAGCAGCTTTATGCGGGTTAATTCACCCCTCCACTTT | CASSFMRVNSPLHF
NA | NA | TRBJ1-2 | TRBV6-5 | TGTGCCAGCAGTTACGCTGCCGGACAGATCGTCTATGGCTACACCTTC | CASSYAAGQIVYGYTF
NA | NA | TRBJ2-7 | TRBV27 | TGTGCCAGCAGTCACGGGACGGTAGCCTACGAGCAGTACTTC | CASSHGTVAYEQYF
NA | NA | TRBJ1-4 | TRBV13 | TGTGCCAGCAGCTTAGCTGGGGGTAATGAAAAACTGTTTTTT | CASSLAGGNEKLFF
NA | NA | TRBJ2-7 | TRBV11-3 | TGTGCCAGCAGCTTAGTAGCCGCGGCGTCCTACGAGCAGTACTTC | CASSLVAAASYEQYF
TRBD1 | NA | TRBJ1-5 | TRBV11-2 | TGTGCCAGCAGCAGTGGGACAGGAGGGCTTCAGCCCCAGCATTTT | CASSSGTGGLQPQHF
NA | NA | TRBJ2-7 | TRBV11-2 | TGTGCCAGCAGCTTAGAGGGCGGGGCAGGAGACTCCCCTCGGGACGAGCAGTACTTC | CASSLEGGAGDSPRDEQYF
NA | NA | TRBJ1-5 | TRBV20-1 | TGCAGTGCTAGTGCTAGGGTGAGACTGCATTATCAGCCCCAGCATTTT | CSASARVRLHYQPQHF
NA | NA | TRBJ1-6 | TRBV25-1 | TGTGCCAGCAGTGAATTCAGCTCCTATAATTCACCCCTCCACTTT | CASSEFSSYNSPLHF
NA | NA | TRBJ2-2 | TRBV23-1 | TGCGCCAGCAGTCAAGGGAGAACGTCAGAACAGGGGAGGACCGGGGAGCTGTTTTTT | CASSQGRTSEQGRTGELFF
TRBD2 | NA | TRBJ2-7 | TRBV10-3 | TGTGCCACCGCGGGGGAAGGTCTGATCTCCTACGAGCAGTACTTC | CATAGEGLISYEQYF
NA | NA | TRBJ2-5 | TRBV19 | TGTGCCTCCCAGGGTAGGGAGACCCAGTACTTC | CASQGRETQYF
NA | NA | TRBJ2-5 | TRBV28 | TGTGCCAGCAACGTCAGACAGGAGCAAGAGACCCAGTACTTC | CASNVRQEQETQYF
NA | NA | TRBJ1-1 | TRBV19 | TGTGCCTCATCACTGTGGCAGGCCACTGAAGCTTTCTTT | CASSLWQATEAFF
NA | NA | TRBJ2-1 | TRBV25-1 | TGTGCCAGCAGTGAATCTCGGCGGGGAGCAGCTTCCTACAATGAGCAGTTCTTC | CASSESRRGAASYNEQFF
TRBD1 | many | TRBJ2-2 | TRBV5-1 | TGCGCCAGCAGTTCCACAGGGGGCGGGGACACCGGGGAGCTGTTTTTT | CASSSTGGGDTGELFF
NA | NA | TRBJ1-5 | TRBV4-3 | TGCGCCAGCAGCCAAGATGATGCGGGGAATCAGCCCCAGCATTTT | CASSQDDAGNQPQHF